The source of this T cell receptor beta chain is a study of CD8 T cells in ankylosing spondylitis. General study points: What seemed typical of ankylosing spondylitis blood was a TCR beta motif built from about eight highly homologous variants. Disease-linked clones reportedly concentrated significantly in matched ankylosing spondylitis synovial fluid.

For this clonotype: Its matching antigen is unknown.

Trimming took 3 bases from V and 7 from J, leaving 10 bases between them. The CDR3 is made up of 11 amino acids. CDR1 DFQATT and CDR2 SNEGSKA come from the germline V gene (reference sequence). TCRdb analysed the 5' RACE reads with MiXCR anew, one entry per CDR3 protein. The table has some 37,000 distinct CDR3 sequences, more than 15% seen once. The sequence derives from a male donor with ankylosing spondylitis or in good health (not recorded which). This chain joins TRBV20-1 and TRBJ2-7; D not resolved. The sequenced sample was blood. The CDR3 region has the DNA TGCAGTGCTAGTAAGGGTCGGGAGCAGTACTTC. This sequence encodes CSASKGREQYF.